This T cell receptor (beta chain) was recovered during a study of CD8+ T cells in alopecia areata. Study-level background: Treated patients were dosed with oral tofacitinib, taking 5 to 10 mg twice daily. Tofacitinib treatment spanned 6 to 18 months, with 6 months off drug afterward.

Details on this clone: Its antigen remains unidentified.

cDNA serving as the sequencing template came from extracted, reverse transcribed RNA. Clones were sequenced by immunoSEQ multiplex PCR, and TCRdb holds only the in-frame ones, with some missing. The data show 120,000 to 150,000 clones, 40% to 50% seen once. General observations from the study: Higher clonality than in normal scalp was seen in lesional scalp, especially alopecia totalis/universalis.

Germline V gene data show CDR1 as SEHNR and CDR2 as FQNEAQ (reference sequence). The CDR3 extends over 14 amino acids. V was clipped by 2 bases and J by 3 bases, with 10 bases between them. The clonotype was recovered from a human donor with alopecia areata. This chain links TRBV7-9 with TRBJ2-5; D unresolved. The sequencing sample was made of CD4+ T cells sorted from blood. CDR3 bases: TGTGCCAGCAGCTTAACCCGGACGAAAGAGACCCAGTACTTC. Protein sequence: CASSLTRTKETQYF.